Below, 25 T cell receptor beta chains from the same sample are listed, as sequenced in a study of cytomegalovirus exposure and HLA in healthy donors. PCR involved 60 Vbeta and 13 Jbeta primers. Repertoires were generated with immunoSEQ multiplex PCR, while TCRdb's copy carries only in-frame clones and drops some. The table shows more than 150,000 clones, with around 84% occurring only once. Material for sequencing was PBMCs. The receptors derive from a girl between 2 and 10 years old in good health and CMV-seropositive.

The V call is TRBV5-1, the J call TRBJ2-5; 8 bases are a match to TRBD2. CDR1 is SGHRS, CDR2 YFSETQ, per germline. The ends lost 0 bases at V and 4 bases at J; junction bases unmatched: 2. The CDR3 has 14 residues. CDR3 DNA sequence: TGCGCCAGCAGCTTGGTCGGGAGGGGAGAGACCCAGTACTTC. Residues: CASSLVGRGETQYF.

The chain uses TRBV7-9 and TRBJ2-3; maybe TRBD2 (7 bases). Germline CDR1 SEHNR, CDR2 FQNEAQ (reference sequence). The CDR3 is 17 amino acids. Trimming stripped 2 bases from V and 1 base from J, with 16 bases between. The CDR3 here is CASSLTQGREGTDTQYF. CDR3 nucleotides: TGTGCCAGCAGCTTAACGCAGGGGAGGGAGGGCACAGATACGCAGTATTTT.

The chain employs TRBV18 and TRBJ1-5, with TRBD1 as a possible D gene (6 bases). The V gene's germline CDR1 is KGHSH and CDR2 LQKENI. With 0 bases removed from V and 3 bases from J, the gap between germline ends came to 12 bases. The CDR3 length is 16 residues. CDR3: CASSPPEGGINQPQHF. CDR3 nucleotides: TGTGCCAGCTCACCACCCGAAGGGGGTATCAATCAGCCCCAGCATTTT.

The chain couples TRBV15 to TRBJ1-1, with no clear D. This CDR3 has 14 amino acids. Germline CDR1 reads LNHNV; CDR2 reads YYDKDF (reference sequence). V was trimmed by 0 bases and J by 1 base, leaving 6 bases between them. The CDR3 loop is CATSRDRRNTEAFF. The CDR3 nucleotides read TGTGCCACCAGCAGAGACAGGCGGAACACTGAAGCTTTCTTT. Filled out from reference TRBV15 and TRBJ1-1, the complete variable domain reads DAMVIQNPRYQVTQFGKPVTLSCSQTLNHNVMYWYQQKSSQAPKLLFHYYDKDFNNEADTPDNFQSRRPNTSFCFLDIRSPGLGDTAMYLCATSRDRRNTEAFFGQGTRLTVV.

Here the CDR3 DNA reads TGTGCCAGCAGTGACAGGGGCGCGAACACTGAAGCTTTCTTT. As protein: CASSDRGANTEAFF. The rearrangement joins TRBV5-4 to TRBJ1-1; TRBD1 agrees at 8 bases. Trimming removed 5 bases from V and 1 base from J; junction bases left unmatched: 4. The germline V gene has CDR1 SGHNT and CDR2 YYREEE (reference sequence). This CDR3 has 14 amino acids.

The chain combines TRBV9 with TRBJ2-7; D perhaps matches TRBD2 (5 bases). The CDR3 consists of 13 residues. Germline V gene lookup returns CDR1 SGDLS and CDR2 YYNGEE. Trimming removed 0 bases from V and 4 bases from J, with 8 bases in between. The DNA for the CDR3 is TGTGCCAGCAGCGTAGAGGACTTATACGAGCAGTACTTC. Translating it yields CASSVEDLYEQYF.

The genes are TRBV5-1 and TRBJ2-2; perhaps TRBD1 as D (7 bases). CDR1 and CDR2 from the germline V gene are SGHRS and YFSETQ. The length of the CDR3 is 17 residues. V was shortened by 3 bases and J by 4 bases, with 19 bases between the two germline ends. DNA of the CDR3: TGCGCCAGCAGCTCCTACGGAGGGGGCGAAGTCACCGGGGAGCTGTTTTTT. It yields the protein CASSSYGGGEVTGELFF.

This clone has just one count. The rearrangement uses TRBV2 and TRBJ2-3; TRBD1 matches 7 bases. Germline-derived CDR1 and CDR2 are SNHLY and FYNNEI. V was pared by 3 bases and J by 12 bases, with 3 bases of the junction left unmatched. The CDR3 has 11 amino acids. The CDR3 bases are TGTGCCAGCAGTGAGACAGGGAAACAGTATTTT. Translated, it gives CASSETGKQYF.

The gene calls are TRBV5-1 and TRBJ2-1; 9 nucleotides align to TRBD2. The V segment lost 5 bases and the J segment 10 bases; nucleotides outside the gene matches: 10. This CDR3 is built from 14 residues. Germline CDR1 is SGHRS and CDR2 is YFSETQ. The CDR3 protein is CASSYTAGGDEQFF. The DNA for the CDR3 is TGCGCCAGCAGTTACACTGCGGGGGGGGACGAGCAGTTCTTC.

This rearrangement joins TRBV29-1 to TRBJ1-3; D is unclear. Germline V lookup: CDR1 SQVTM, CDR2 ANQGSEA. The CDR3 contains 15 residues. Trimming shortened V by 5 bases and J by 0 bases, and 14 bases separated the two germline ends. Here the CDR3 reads CSVQVAAASGNTIYF. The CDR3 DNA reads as TGCAGCGTTCAAGTCGCGGCAGCCTCTGGAAACACCATATATTTT.

The CDR3 DNA is TGTGCCAGCAGTCTAACTAGCGGATACAATGAGCAGTTCTTC. This codes for CASSLTSGYNEQFF. The chain carries TRBV28 and TRBJ2-1; 8 bases match TRBD2. Germline loops: CDR1 MDHEN, CDR2 SYDVKM. The CDR3 is 14 amino acids. J gave up 4 bases and V 5 bases, and 4 bases lay outside the gene matches.

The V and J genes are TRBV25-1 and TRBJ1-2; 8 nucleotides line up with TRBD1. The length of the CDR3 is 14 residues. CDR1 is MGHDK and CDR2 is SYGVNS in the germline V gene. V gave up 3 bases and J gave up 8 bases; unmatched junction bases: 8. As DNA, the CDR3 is TGTGCCAGCAGTGAGGCCAGACAGGGGTTAGGCTACACCTTC. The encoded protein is CASSEARQGLGYTF.

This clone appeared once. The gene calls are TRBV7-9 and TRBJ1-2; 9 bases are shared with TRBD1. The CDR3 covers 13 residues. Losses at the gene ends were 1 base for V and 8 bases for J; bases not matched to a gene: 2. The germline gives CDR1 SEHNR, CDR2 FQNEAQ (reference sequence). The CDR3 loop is CASSLGDRVGYTF. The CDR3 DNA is TGTGCCAGCAGCTTAGGGGACAGGGTCGGCTACACCTTC.

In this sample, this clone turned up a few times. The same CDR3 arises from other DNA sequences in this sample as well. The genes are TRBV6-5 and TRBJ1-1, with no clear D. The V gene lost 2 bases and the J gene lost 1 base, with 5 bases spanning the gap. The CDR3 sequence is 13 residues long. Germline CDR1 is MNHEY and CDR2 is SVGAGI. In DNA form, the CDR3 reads TGTGCCAGCAGTTACGGAGGGAACACTGAAGCTTTCTTT. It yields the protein CASSYGGNTEAFF.

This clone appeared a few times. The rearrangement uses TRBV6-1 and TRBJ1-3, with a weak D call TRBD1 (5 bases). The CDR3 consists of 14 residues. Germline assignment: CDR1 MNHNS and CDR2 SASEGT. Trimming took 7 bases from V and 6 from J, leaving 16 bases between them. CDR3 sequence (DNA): TGTGCCAGCATGGATGGGGGGTTTTCAAACACCATATATTTT. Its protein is CASMDGGFSNTIYF.

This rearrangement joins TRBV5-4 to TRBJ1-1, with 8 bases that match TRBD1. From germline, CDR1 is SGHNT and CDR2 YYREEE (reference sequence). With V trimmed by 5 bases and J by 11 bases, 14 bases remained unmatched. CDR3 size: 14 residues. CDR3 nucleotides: TGTGCCAGCAGTCCAGGGACAGGAGAAGGACAGGCTTTCTTT. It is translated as CASSPGTGEGQAFF.

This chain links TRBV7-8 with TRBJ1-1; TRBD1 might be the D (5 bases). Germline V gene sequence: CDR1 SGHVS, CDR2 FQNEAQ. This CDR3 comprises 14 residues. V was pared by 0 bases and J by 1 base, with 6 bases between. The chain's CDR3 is CASSLAGQNTEAFF. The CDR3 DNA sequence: TGTGCCAGCAGCTTAGCCGGACAGAACACTGAAGCTTTCTTT.

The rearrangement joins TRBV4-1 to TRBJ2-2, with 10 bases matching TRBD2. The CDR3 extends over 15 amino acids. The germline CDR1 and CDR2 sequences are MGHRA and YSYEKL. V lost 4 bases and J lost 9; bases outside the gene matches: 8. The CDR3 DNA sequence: TGCGCCAGCAGCCCCCTAGCGGGAGAAACGAGGGAGCTGTTTTTT. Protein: CASSPLAGETRELFF.

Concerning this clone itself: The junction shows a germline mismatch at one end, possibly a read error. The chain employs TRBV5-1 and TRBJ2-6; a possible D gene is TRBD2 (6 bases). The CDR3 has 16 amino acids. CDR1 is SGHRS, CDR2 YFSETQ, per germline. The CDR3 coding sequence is TGCGCCAGCAGCTTGCTATGGGACGGCGGGGTCAACGTCCTGACTTTC. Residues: CASSLLWDGGVNVLTF.

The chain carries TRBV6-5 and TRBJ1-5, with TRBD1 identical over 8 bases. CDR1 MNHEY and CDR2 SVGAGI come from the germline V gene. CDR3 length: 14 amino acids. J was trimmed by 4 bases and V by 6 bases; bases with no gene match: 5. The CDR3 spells CASSLGQGNQPQHF. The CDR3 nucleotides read TGTGCCAGCAGCCTAGGACAGGGAAATCAGCCCCAGCATTTT.

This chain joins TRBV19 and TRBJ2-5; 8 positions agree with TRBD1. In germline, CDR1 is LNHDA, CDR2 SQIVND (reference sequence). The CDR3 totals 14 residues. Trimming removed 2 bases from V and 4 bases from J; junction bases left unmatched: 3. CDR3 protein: CASSIQGALETQYF. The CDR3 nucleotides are TGTGCCAGTAGTATACAGGGGGCTCTAGAGACCCAGTACTTC.

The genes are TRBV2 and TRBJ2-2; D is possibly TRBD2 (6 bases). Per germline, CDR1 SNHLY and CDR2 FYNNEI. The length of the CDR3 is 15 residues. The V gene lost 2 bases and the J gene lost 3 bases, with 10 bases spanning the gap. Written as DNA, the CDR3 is TGTGCCAGCAGTGAATGGCGGGATGACACCGGGGAGCTGTTTTTT. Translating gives CASSEWRDDTGELFF. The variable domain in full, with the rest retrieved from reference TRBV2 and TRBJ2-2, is EPEVTQTPSHQVTQMGQEVILRCVPISNHLYFYWYRQILGQKVEFLVSFYNNEISEKSEIFDDQFSVERPDGSNFTLKIRSTKLEDSAMYFCASSEWRDDTGELFFGEGSRLTVL.

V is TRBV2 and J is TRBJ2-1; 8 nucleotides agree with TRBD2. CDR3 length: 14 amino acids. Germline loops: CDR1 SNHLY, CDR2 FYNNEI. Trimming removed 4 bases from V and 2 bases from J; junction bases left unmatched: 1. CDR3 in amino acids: CASSGRGAYNEQFF. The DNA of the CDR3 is TGTGCCAGCAGTGGGCGGGGGGCCTACAATGAGCAGTTCTTC. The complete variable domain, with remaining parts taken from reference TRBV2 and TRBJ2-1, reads EPEVTQTPSHQVTQMGQEVILRCVPISNHLYFYWYRQILGQKVEFLVSFYNNEISEKSEIFDDQFSVERPDGSNFTLKIRSTKLEDSAMYFCASSGRGAYNEQFFGPGTRLTVL.

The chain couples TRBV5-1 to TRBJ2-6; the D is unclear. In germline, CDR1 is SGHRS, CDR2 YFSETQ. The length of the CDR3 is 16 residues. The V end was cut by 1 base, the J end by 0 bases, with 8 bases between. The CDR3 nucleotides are TGCGCCAGCAGCTTGTTGAGTGGCTCTGGGGCCAACGTCCTGACTTTC. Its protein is CASSLLSGSGANVLTF.

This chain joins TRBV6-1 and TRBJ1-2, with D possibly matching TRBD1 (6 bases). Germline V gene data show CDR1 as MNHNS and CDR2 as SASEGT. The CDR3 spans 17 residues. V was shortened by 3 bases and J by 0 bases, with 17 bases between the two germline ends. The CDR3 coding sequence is TGTGCCAGCAGTGACTACGGACAGTCTCTAGCTAACTATGGCTACACCTTC. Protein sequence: CASSDYGQSLANYGYTF.